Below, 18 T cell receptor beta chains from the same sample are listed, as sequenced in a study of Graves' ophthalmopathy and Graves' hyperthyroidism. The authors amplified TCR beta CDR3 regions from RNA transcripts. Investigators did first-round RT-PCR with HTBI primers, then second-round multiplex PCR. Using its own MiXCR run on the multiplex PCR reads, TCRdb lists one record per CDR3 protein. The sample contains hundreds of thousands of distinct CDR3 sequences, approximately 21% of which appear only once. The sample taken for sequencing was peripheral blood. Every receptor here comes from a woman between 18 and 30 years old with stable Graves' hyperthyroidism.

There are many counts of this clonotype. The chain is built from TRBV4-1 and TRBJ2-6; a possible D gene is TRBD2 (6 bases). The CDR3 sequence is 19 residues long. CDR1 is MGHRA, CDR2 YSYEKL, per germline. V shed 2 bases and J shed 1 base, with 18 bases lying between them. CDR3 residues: CASSQQIPGGRSGANVLTF. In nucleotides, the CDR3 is TGCGCCAGCAGCCAACAGATACCCGGGGGACGATCTGGGGCCAACGTCCTGACTTTC.

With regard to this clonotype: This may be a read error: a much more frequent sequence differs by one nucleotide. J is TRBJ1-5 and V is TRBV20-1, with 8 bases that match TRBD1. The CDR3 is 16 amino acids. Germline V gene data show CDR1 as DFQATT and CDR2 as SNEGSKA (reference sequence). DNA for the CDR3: TGCAGTGCTAGAGAATTATGGGACAGGTTCAATAAGCCCCAGCATTTT. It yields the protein CSARELWDRFNKPQHF.

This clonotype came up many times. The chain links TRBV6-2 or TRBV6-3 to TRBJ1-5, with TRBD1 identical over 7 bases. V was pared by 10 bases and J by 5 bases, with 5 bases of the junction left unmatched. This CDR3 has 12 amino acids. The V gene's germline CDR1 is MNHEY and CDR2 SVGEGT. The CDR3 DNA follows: TGTGCCACAAAAGACAGGGATCAGCCCCAGCATTTT. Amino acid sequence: CATKDRDQPQHF.

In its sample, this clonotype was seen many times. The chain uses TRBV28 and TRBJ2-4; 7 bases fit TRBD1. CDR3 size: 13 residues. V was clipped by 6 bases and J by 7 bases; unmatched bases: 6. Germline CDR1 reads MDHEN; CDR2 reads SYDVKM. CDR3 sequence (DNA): TGTGCCAGCAGGCGACAGGGTGTGAACATTCAGTACTTC. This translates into CASRRQGVNIQYF.

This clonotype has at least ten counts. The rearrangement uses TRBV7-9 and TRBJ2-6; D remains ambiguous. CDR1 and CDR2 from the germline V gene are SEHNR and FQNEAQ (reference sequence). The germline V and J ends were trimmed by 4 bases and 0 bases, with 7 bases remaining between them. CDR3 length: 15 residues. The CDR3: CASSWVFSGANVLTF. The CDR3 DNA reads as TGTGCCAGCAGCTGGGTGTTCTCTGGGGCCAACGTCCTGACTTTC.

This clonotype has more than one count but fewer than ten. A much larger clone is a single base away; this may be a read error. Here the CDR3 reads CASRVMNTEACF. The CDR3 DNA sequence: TGTGCCAGCAGGGTAATGAACACTGAAGCTTGCTTT. J is TRBJ1-1 and V is TRBV12-3 or TRBV12-4; D remains ambiguous. The CDR3 runs 12 residues.

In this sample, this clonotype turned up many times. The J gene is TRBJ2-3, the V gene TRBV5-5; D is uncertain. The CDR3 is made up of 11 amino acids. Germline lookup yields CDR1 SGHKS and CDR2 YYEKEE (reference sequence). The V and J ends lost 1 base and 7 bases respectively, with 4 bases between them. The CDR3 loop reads CASSLSYTQYF. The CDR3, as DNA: TGTGCCAGCAGCTTGTCGTATACGCAGTATTTT.

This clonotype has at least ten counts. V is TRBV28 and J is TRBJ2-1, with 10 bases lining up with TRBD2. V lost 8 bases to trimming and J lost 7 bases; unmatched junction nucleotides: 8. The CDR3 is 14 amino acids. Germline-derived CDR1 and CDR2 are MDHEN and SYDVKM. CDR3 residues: CASGPSGRSNEQFF. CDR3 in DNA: TGTGCCAGCGGTCCTAGCGGGAGAAGTAATGAGCAGTTCTTC.

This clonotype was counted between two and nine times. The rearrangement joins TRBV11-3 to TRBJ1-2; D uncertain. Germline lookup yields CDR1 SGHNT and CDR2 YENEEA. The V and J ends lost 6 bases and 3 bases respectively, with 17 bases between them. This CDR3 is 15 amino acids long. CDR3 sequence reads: CASSSTGDLDYGYTF. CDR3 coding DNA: TGTGCCAGCAGTTCTACTGGGGATTTGGACTATGGCTACACCTTC.

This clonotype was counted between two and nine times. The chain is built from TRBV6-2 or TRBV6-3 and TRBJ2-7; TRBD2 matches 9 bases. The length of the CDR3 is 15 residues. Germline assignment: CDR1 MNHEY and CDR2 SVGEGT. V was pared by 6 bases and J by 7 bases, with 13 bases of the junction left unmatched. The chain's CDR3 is CASSPPTSGAREQYF. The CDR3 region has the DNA TGTGCCAGCAGCCCGCCGACTAGCGGAGCCAGGGAGCAGTACTTC.

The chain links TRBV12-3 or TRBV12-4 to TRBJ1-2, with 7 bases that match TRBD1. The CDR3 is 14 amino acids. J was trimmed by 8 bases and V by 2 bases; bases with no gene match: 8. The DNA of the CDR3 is TGTGCCAGCAGTTTATCTACAGGGGCAGGGGGCTACACCTTC. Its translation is CASSLSTGAGGYTF.

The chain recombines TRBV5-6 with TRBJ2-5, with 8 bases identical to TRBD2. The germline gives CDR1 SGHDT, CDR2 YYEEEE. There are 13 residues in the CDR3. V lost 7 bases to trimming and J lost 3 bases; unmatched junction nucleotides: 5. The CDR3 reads CASEGGGKETQYF. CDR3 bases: TGTGCCAGCGAGGGCGGGGGGAAAGAGACCCAGTACTTC.

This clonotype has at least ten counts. CDR3 region: CASSEGGAIGTQYF. In nucleotides, the CDR3 is TGTGCCAGCAGTGAAGGAGGCGCAATCGGGACCCAGTACTTC. The chain recombines TRBV6-1 with TRBJ2-5; D is unresolved. Germline lookup yields CDR1 MNHNS and CDR2 SASEGT. Trimming shortened V by 1 base and J by 7 bases, and 13 bases separated the two germline ends. There are 14 residues in the CDR3.

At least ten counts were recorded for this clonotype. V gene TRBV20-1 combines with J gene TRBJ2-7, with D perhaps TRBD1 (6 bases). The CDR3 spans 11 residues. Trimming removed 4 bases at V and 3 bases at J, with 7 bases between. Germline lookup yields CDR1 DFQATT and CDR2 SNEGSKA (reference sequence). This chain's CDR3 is CSATGVYEQYF. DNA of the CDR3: TGCAGTGCTACAGGGGTCTACGAGCAGTACTTC.

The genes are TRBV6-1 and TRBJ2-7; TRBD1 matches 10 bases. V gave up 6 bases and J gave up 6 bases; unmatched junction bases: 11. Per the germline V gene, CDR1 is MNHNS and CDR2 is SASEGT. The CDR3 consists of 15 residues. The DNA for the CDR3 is TGTGCCAGCAGAGGCCGAACCGGGACAGGGGTCGAGCAGTACTTC. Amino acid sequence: CASRGRTGTGVEQYF.

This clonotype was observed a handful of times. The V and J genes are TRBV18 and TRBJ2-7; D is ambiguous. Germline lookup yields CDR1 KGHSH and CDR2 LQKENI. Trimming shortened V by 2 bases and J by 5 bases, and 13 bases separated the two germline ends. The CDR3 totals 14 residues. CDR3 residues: CASSPGNVRDEQYF. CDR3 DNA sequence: TGTGCCAGCTCACCAGGGAACGTTCGCGACGAGCAGTACTTC.

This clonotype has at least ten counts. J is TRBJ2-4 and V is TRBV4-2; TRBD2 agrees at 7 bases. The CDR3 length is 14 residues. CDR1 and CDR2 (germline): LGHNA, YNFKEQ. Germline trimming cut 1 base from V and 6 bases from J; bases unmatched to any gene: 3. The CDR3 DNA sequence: TGTGCCAGCAGCCAAGCTTTAGCGGGAAACATTCAGTACTTC. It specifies CASSQALAGNIQYF.

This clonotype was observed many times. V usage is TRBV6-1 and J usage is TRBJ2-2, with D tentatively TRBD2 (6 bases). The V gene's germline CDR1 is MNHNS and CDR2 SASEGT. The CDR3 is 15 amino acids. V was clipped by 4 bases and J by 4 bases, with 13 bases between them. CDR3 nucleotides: TGTGCCAGCAGTGCTTCGATGGGGGGCACCGGGGAGCTGTTTTTT. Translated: CASSASMGGTGELFF.